This is a list of T cell receptor beta chains from one sample in a study of blood T cell repertoires in COVID-19. Only in-frame clones appear in the TCRdb table, and some are missing; sequencing was by immunoSEQ multiplex PCR. The profile shows a few hundred thousand clones, approximately 86% of them singletons. The sample comprised peripheral blood. Receptors originate from a woman in her 70s with active or convalescent COVID-19. The conserved cysteine and the conserved F or W are not part of the CDR3 here. Each record gives: V gene, CDR3 protein.

v_call: TRBV11-2; cdr3_aa: ASSLEMIQNTEAF
v_call: TRBV2; cdr3_aa: ASSMAGRGGSEKLF
v_call: TRBV7-2; cdr3_aa: ASSFRDSQYGYT
v_call: TRBV15; cdr3_aa: ATSRGRANYGYT
v_call: TRBV6-5; cdr3_aa: ASSWDINQPQH
v_call: TRBV6-5; cdr3_aa: ASRTSIETQY
v_call: TRBV3-1/TRBV3-2; cdr3_aa: ASSGPGGYGTDTQY
v_call: TRBV12-3/TRBV12-4; cdr3_aa: ASSADGRTQH
v_call: TRBV4-3; cdr3_aa: ASSLEAGIGEQY
v_call: TRBV28; cdr3_aa: ASSPGGQTEAF
v_call: TRBV5-6; cdr3_aa: ASSWYQGSTDTQY
v_call: TRBV18; cdr3_aa: ASSRTASQETQY
v_call: TRBV10-1; cdr3_aa: ASSPGTNNEQF
v_call: TRBV7-9; cdr3_aa: ASSYVRAGNTIY
v_call: TRBV5-6; cdr3_aa: ASSSGTGEVDSPLH
v_call: TRBV6-2/TRBV6-3; cdr3_aa: ASSYSKAGANQPQH
v_call: TRBV25-1; cdr3_aa: ASSDTHTEAF
v_call: TRBV12-5; cdr3_aa: ASGPSGTGGNYGYT
v_call: TRBV27; cdr3_aa: ASSLSGTGAYNEQF
v_call: TRBV18; cdr3_aa: ASSPSGTGTNQPQH
v_call: TRBV6-5; cdr3_aa: ASRRVRDEQY
v_call: TRBV29-1; cdr3_aa: SVATGTGNEKLF
v_call: TRBV12-3/TRBV12-4; cdr3_aa: ASSPGTGYGYT
v_call: TRBV5-4; cdr3_aa: ASSATRGGPGNEQF
v_call: TRBV24-1; cdr3_aa: ATSDTGVGGDTIY
v_call: TRBV9; cdr3_aa: ASSVDLRSGGTEAF
v_call: TRBV7-9; cdr3_aa: ASSLPGGGSYT
v_call: TRBV7-9; cdr3_aa: ASNRQGGETQY
v_call: TRBV5-1; cdr3_aa: ASSLGPPGQGNPGELF
v_call: TRBV11-2; cdr3_aa: ASSLTGGTDTEAF
v_call: TRBV5-4; cdr3_aa: ASSRGGAVTGELF
v_call: TRBV4-2; cdr3_aa: ASSQRWGGGGELF
v_call: TRBV19; cdr3_aa: ASLAPGQYGYT
v_call: TRBV7-8; cdr3_aa: ASSPRTGPNYGYT
v_call: TRBV7-8; cdr3_aa: ASSLGTGGELF
v_call: TRBV7-2; cdr3_aa: ASSLLRVEAF
v_call: TRBV5-1; cdr3_aa: ASSLGPGSDTQY
v_call: TRBV29-1; cdr3_aa: SIRQVGWRNTEAF
v_call: TRBV18; cdr3_aa: ASSPSLEAF
v_call: TRBV3-1/TRBV3-2; cdr3_aa: ASSQDKLYNSPLH
v_call: TRBV12-1; cdr3_aa: ASSTRQGINTEAF
v_call: TRBV5-6; cdr3_aa: ASSPPGTGVTETQY
v_call: TRBV7-2; cdr3_aa: ASSSPSGRGNTIY
v_call: TRBV24-1; cdr3_aa: ATSDLGFANTGELF
v_call: TRBV10-3; cdr3_aa: AAQKDATGNTIY
v_call: TRBV5-1; cdr3_aa: ASSSRTDEAF
v_call: TRBV19; cdr3_aa: ASSPRSVYGYT
v_call: TRBV7-9; cdr3_aa: ASSQDRGDNEQF
v_call: TRBV27; cdr3_aa: ASRIKRDSSNEQF
v_call: TRBV5-6; cdr3_aa: ASSFGANQPQH
v_call: TRBV5-1; cdr3_aa: ASTDTSTKNIQY
v_call: TRBV10-1; cdr3_aa: ASRDRNTGELF
v_call: TRBV6-5; cdr3_aa: AITGYNEQF
v_call: TRBV19; cdr3_aa: ASSHDPRTGIYTEAF
v_call: TRBV6-5; cdr3_aa: ASRRDGRGTEAF
v_call: TRBV6-5; cdr3_aa: ASTWGGGYT
v_call: TRBV25-1; cdr3_aa: ASSAWTGSTGELF